A single T cell receptor beta chain is shown here with its context. The sample belongs to a study of blood T cells in healthy people across ages. The V and J ends lost 6 bases and 8 bases respectively, with 11 bases between them. Germline lookup yields CDR1 MDHEN and CDR2 SYDVKM. CDR3 length: 11 residues. Then a second PCR, running about 6 to 12 cycles, was carried out with a sample-barcoded 5' primer and a J-beta primer mix. TCRdb fed the 5' RACE reads into MiXCR, producing one record per CDR3 protein. The profile shows 750,000 to 950,000 distinct CDR3 sequences, around 25% of them singletons. The same sample was also studied in work on T cells of mothers and their children. That work adds: Relative to unrelated pairs, biologically related mother-child dyads exhibited marginally greater, non-significant overlap.

This receptor was identified in a boy aged 5-17 years in good health. Sequencing input: blood. This chain links TRBV28 with TRBJ2-7; a possible D gene is TRBD2 (5 bases). The CDR3 coding sequence is TGTGCCAGCAGCCTCCGGGGAAAGCAGTACTTC. As protein: CASSLRGKQYF.